The 6 T cell receptor beta chains below all came from one sample that was sequenced in a study of radiation and T cells in renal cell carcinoma. Assay used: immunoSEQ multiplex PCR; TCRdb lists only in-frame clones, some missing. Here the sample spans 40,000 to 50,000 clones, 82% being singletons. Time point meaning: blood 4 weeks post-SBRT, at nephrectomy. Treatment in this sample: 15 Gy SBRT to primary tumor, nephrectomy 4 weeks later. This specimen consisted of blood, obtained from a patient whose treatment included radiotherapy and nephrectomy. Receptors originate from a woman aged 65 to 85 with renal cell carcinoma.

The rearrangement uses TRBV7-9 and TRBJ2-7; 16 nucleotides align to TRBD2. This CDR3 contains 17 residues. Per the germline V gene, CDR1 is SEHNR and CDR2 is FQNEAQ (reference sequence). V gave up 6 bases and J gave up 6 bases; unmatched junction bases: 11. As DNA, the CDR3 is TGTGCCAGCAGTCTGGGACTAGCGGGGGGGATAAGAATCGAGCAGTACTTC. This codes for CASSLGLAGGIRIEQYF.

This chain connects TRBV7-3 to TRBJ1-6; D is unclear. The CDR3 spans 18 residues. The germline V gene encodes CDR1 SGHTA and CDR2 FQGTGA. The germline V and J ends were trimmed by 5 bases and 0 bases, with 17 bases remaining between them. CDR3 protein: CASSMKGRYSSYNSPLHF. The DNA for the CDR3 is TGTGCCAGCAGCATGAAGGGTAGGTATAGCTCCTATAATTCACCCCTCCACTTT.

V gene TRBV4-3 combines with J gene TRBJ2-3, with 11 bases matching TRBD2. V lost 0 bases, J lost 2 bases, and 4 bases stayed unmatched. This CDR3 spans 17 amino acids. Germline CDR1 is LGHNA and CDR2 is YSLEER. CDR3 bases: TGCGCCAGCAGCCAAGACCTGACTAGCGGGAACACAGATACGCAGTATTTT. This gives the protein CASSQDLTSGNTDTQYF.

The chain employs TRBV19 and TRBJ1-4; no definite D call. The CDR3 contains 14 residues. Germline V CDR1 and CDR2: LNHDA, SQIVND (reference sequence). V was trimmed by 2 bases and J by 8 bases, leaving 12 bases between them. CDR3 in amino acids: CASSISPKGEKLFF. The CDR3 nucleotides read TGTGCCAGTAGTATATCCCCAAAAGGGGAAAAACTGTTTTTT.

The rearrangement uses TRBV6-5 and TRBJ2-5; 8 positions match TRBD1. The CDR3 runs 16 residues. Germline V lookup: CDR1 MNHEY, CDR2 SVGAGI. With 0 bases clipped from V and 3 bases from J, the junction kept 6 bases outside the gene matches. CDR3 residues: CASSYSWTGNKETQYF. The DNA of the CDR3 is TGTGCCAGCAGTTACTCGTGGACAGGGAACAAAGAGACCCAGTACTTC.

The V call is TRBV18, the J call TRBJ1-6, with TRBD1 as a possible D gene (6 bases). CDR3 length: 15 amino acids. The germline gives CDR1 KGHSH, CDR2 LQKENI. V gave up 5 bases and J gave up 5 bases, with 13 bases separating them. CDR3: CASSKADSNNSPLHF. CDR3 sequence (DNA): TGTGCCAGCTCAAAGGCGGACAGCAATAATTCACCCCTCCACTTT.